This TCR beta chain was recovered during a study of blood T cell repertoires in COVID-19 (dated by TCRdb to 2020 to 2021). Looking at the study overall: Collaborator samples came from the United States, Italy and Spain and covered acute and convalescent phases of COVID-19. The repertoires were released in a freely available public database meant as a resource for research on the immune response to SARS-CoV-2. The prospective study material was composed of cDNA or gDNA derived from T cells, B-cell-depleted T cells, or PBMCs. Samples were obtained from the ongoing ImmuneRACE study (first 160 participants) and from 1,254 subjects provided by 6 global collaborators. Where available, HLA class I and class II types were obtained from metadata supplied by the sample provider rather than from assay-based typing. A de-identified subject ID, COVID-19 status, age in years and sex were almost always included in the sample metadata. The dataset comprised deeply sampled blood TCRbeta repertoires from subjects exposed to, actively infected with, or recovered from COVID-19.

Each collaborating institution followed its own protocols to collect whole blood in K2EDTA tubes. For TCRbeta analysis, collaborator samples were shipped as frozen whole blood, as isolated PBMCs, or as DNA extracted from either sample type. In regard to this clone: The clone's antigen remains unknown. The record has no base qualities; no much larger clone is one base away.

The immunoSEQ Assay, a bias-controlled multiplex PCR, was used to amplify TCRbeta CDR3 regions from genomic DNA. The source study handled its data this way. The number of nucleated cells in each sample was estimated by amplification of reference gene primers within the assay. Sequence reads were collapsed and filtered to measure the absolute abundance of every unique TCRbeta CDR3 rearrangement. For each sample, productive Simpson clonality was calculated as the square root of Simpson's diversity index over productive rearrangements. Entries here come from immuneACCESS through TCRdb and include only in-frame sequences with V and J called. Some clones fail to appear in such tables; in the studies checked, an unresolved V gene covers under half of the shortfall, and the cause of the remainder is unknown. The V and J calls and the clone size are those of that table, but D and trimming were determined from the DNA. Within this sample are 140,000 to 150,000 clones, with approximately 80% of them counted one time only. The leading ten clones occupy over 35% of the sample.

The investigation overall reported the following: The quantity of clinical and demographic metadata differed by source and by participant and was supplied without curation.

The sample was peripheral blood. This clonotype originated in a human donor in a cohort sampled during active COVID-19.

The CDR3 protein sequence reads: CASSFRLAGMQDTQYF. The base sequence is TGTGCCAGCAGCTTTAGACTAGCGGGGATGCAAGATACGCAGTATTTT. The chain is assembled from TRBV7-3 and TRBJ2-3; TRBD2 lines up with 11 middle nucleotides. Inclusive of the bounding cysteine and phenylalanine, the CDR3 is 16 residues long. CDR3 DNA is the only sequence kept; it has 48 bases, read in frame from the first base. As encoded in the germline V gene, CDR1 is SGHTA while CDR2 is FQGTGA. At the junction V is shortened by 3 bases and J by 5 bases; bases outside the gene matches: 7. With the rest looked up from the reference TRBV7-3 and TRBJ2-3 genes rather than sequenced, the full variable domain is GAGVSQTPSNKVTEKGKYVELRCDPISGHTALYWYRQSLGQGPEFLIYFQGTGAADDSGLPNDRFFAVRPEGSVSTLKIQRTERGDSAVYLCASSFRLAGMQDTQYFGPGTRLTVL.